The rows below give T cell receptor beta chains drawn from one sample of a study of blood T cell repertoires in COVID-19. This table comes from immunoSEQ multiplex PCR, and its TCRdb copy is limited to in-frame clones, with some not included. The sample has more than 300,000 clones, about 89% seen once. The specimen was PBMCs or T cells enriched from blood (not recorded which). Receptor source: a woman aged 40-49 years who had been exposed to COVID-19. CDR3s include the opening cysteine and the closing phenylalanine or tryptophan. The order of the fields is V gene, clone size, D gene, J gene, CDR3 protein, CDR3 DNA. A D gene is named only where the DNA matches it firmly. Clone size is not always given. Where it is, it says once, few, many or a class for expanded clones.

>TRBV2|-|-|TRBJ1-2
CASSEVGLNYGYTF
TGTGCCAGCAGTGAGGTAGGACTTAACTATGGCTACACCTTC
>TRBV2|-|TRBD2|TRBJ2-3
CASGPGLAGGQDTQYF
TGTGCCAGCGGCCCCGGACTAGCGGGGGGGCAAGATACGCAGTATTTT
>TRBV10-3|-|-|TRBJ1-6
CATLGGPYNSPLHF
TGTGCCACCTTGGGGGGACCCTATAATTCACCCCTCCACTTT
>TRBV5-6|-|-|TRBJ1-5
CASSSIGVNSNQPQHF
TGTGCCAGCAGCTCAATAGGGGTGAATAGCAATCAGCCCCAGCATTTT
>TRBV9|-|-|TRBJ2-3
CASSVVGRSSTDTQYF
TGTGCCAGCAGCGTAGTTGGGAGATCCAGCACAGATACGCAGTATTTT
>TRBV4-3|-|TRBD1|TRBJ1-2
CASSQGTGFRSYTF
TGCGCCAGCAGCCAGGGGACAGGTTTTAGAAGCTACACCTTC
>TRBV3-1/TRBV3-2|-|TRBD1|TRBJ1-1
CASSLTGDAAFF
TGTGCCAGCAGTCTGACAGGGGATGCAGCTTTCTTT
>TRBV12-3/TRBV12-4|-|-|TRBJ2-5
CASSPGETQYF
TGTGCCAGCTCTCCCGGGGAGACCCAGTACTTC
>TRBV5-1|-|TRBD2|TRBJ2-7
CASSNLGLAGYEQYF
TGCGCCAGCAGCAACTTGGGACTAGCGGGATACGAGCAGTACTTC
>TRBV5-1|few|-|TRBJ2-1
CASSLGLAMNEQFF
TGCGCCAGCAGCTTGGGACTCGCAATGAATGAGCAGTTCTTC
>TRBV7-9|-|TRBD1|TRBJ1-2
CASSHGTGKSF
TGTGCCAGCAGCCACGGGACAGGGAAAAGCTTC
>TRBV2|-|-|TRBJ1-2
CASSANGYGYTF
TGTGCCAGCAGTGCGAACGGCTATGGCTACACCTTC
>TRBV11-3|-|-|TRBJ2-7
CASSFDISGQGHYEQYF
TGTGCCAGCAGCTTCGACATCTCGGGACAAGGCCACTACGAGCAGTACTTC
>TRBV29-1|-|TRBD1|TRBJ2-1
CSVDLRGTANNEQFF
TGCAGCGTGGATTTACGTGGGACAGCCAACAATGAGCAGTTCTTC
>TRBV30|-|-|TRBJ1-1
CAWRGAGYTEAFF
TGTGCCTGGAGGGGGGCGGGTTACACTGAAGCTTTCTTT
>TRBV6-5|-|-|TRBJ1-3
CASSYTLGGVGNTIYF
TGTGCCAGCAGTTACACCCTGGGGGGGGTTGGAAACACCATATATTTT
>TRBV27|-|-|TRBJ2-2
CASSLSSGGFTGELFF
TGTGCCAGCAGTTTATCGTCGGGGGGCTTCACCGGGGAGCTGTTTTTT
>TRBV7-2|-|-|TRBJ1-1
CASSLYGGEAFF
TGTGCCAGCAGCTTATACGGGGGAGAAGCTTTCTTT
>TRBV6-1|-|-|TRBJ1-2
CASSEDRVGYGYTF
TGTGCCAGCAGTGAAGACAGGGTTGGCTATGGCTACACCTTC
>TRBV19|-|-|TRBJ1-6
CASSISNSPLHF
TGTGCCAGTAGTATCAGTAATTCACCCCTCCACTTT
>TRBV29-1|once|TRBD1|TRBJ2-4
CSAEQGNIQYF
TGCAGCGCCGAACAGGGGAACATTCAGTACTTC
>TRBV11-1|once|TRBD1|TRBJ2-7
CATRTGHYEQYF
TGTGCCACACGGACAGGGCATTACGAGCAGTACTTC
>TRBV27|-|TRBD2|TRBJ2-1
CASSPGEGRRSYNEQFF
TGTGCCAGCAGCCCCGGGGAGGGTAGGCGGTCCTACAATGAGCAGTTCTTC
>TRBV10-3|-|-|TRBJ2-7
CAISDTSTYEQYF
TGTGCCATCAGTGATACTTCAACCTACGAGCAGTACTTC
>TRBV18|once|-|TRBJ1-2
CASSPNSGVGYTF
TGTGCCAGCTCACCAAACTCGGGGGTCGGCTACACCTTC
>TRBV30|-|TRBD2|TRBJ2-3
CAWGTSGSVATDTQYF
TGTGCCTGGGGCACTAGCGGGAGTGTAGCGACAGATACGCAGTATTTT
>TRBV2|few|TRBD1|TRBJ1-1
CASKRNGQGFAEAFF
TGTGCCAGCAAACGAAACGGACAGGGGTTCGCTGAAGCTTTCTTT
>TRBV29-1|once|-|TRBJ1-1
CSVEEGGTEAFF
TGCAGCGTTGAAGAGGGGGGCACTGAAGCTTTCTTT